The rows below give T cell receptor beta chains drawn from one sample of a study of T cell responses to AZD1222 COVID-19 vaccine. The method was immunoSEQ multiplex PCR; TCRdb's version includes in-frame clones alone and lacks a portion of them. The sample records about 130,000 clones, 75% to 90% being singletons. Here the sequenced sample was peripheral blood, taken on day 0 of AZD1222 vaccination. These TCRs come from an adult in good health. CDR3s include the opening cysteine and the closing phenylalanine or tryptophan. The D gene is left open where the match is weak. Not every row has a clone size; where given, it reads once, few, many or a size class.

V,D,size,J,length,CDR3,DNA
TRBV30,.,.,TRBJ2-3,14,CAWSEGALVDTQYF,TGTGCCTGGTCGGAAGGCGCGTTGGTGGATACGCAGTATTTT
TRBV5-1,.,.,TRBJ1-6,15,CASSVLQGGGSPLHF,TGCGCCAGCAGCGTGTTACAGGGTGGGGGGTCACCCCTCCACTTT
TRBV7-9,.,few,TRBJ2-7,12,CASSLIRNEQYF,TGTGCCAGCAGCTTAATCCGGAACGAGCAGTACTTC
TRBV30,.,.,TRBJ1-2,12,CAWYSGARGYTF,TGTGCCTGGTATTCAGGGGCAAGGGGCTACACCTTC
TRBV14,.,once,TRBJ1-3,14,CASSQETAGNTIYF,TGTGCCAGCAGCCAAGAAACAGCTGGAAACACCATATATTTT
TRBV6-5,.,.,TRBJ1-1,13,CASSYSAGWETFF,TGTGCCAGCAGTTACTCTGCGGGCTGGGAAACTTTCTTT
TRBV5-4,TRBD2,.,TRBJ2-3,17,CASSLGPSGGALDTQYF,TGTGCCAGCAGCTTGGGACCTAGCGGGGGGGCATTAGATACGCAGTATTTT
TRBV5-1,.,.,TRBJ1-4,15,CASSLSPAVNEKLFF,TGCGCCAGCAGCTTGAGTCCAGCTGTTAATGAAAAACTGTTTTTT
TRBV19,.,.,TRBJ1-2,13,CATRRDRAGGYTF,TGTGCCACCCGAAGGGATCGGGCGGGTGGCTACACCTTC
TRBV13,TRBD1,.,TRBJ1-6,15,CASSLVGQGDSPLHF,TGTGCCAGCAGCTTAGTGGGACAGGGGGACTCACCCCTCCACTTT
TRBV28,.,few,TRBJ1-5,15,CASDPLGGTNQPQHF,TGTGCCAGCGATCCACTCGGGGGTACCAATCAGCCCCAGCATTTT